This T cell receptor (beta chain) was sequenced during a study of post-analysis software for immune sequencing data. Study conclusions and caveats: The F measure placed samples prepared in the same batch into strongly shared clusters. Compared with controls, patients had more of about 5 TRBV segments, including TRBV5-6, TRBV5-1 and TRBV20-1.

In this sample, this clonotype turned up a few times. Antigen unknown. Presence of unique molecular identifiers characterized the TCR beta cDNA libraries. One entry per CDR3 protein, called by TCRdb with MiXCR from the PCR reads. The sample yields about 770,000 distinct CDR3 sequences, about 45% seen once. This CDR3 spans 17 amino acids. After removal of 1 base from V and 2 bases from J, the junction contained 7 bases not matched to a gene. Looked up from germline, CDR1 is LNHNV and CDR2 is YYDKDF (reference sequence). The V gene is TRBV15, the J gene TRBJ2-1; the match to TRBD1 covers 8 bases. The sample was blood. This receptor was taken from a girl aged 10-17 years with multiple sclerosis. CDR3 in amino acids: CATSRGGHRGAYNEQFF. Here the CDR3 DNA reads TGTGCCACCAGCAGAGGGGGACACAGGGGGGCCTACAATGAGCAGTTCTTC.